Following are 30 T cell receptor beta chains from one sample sequenced in a study of blood T cell repertoires in COVID-19. The protocol was immunoSEQ multiplex PCR, while the TCRdb copy is restricted to in-frame clones and leaves out a portion. The table shows some 65,000 clones, with 65% to 80% occurring only once. Sequencing was carried out using peripheral blood. These receptors all stem from an older woman with acute or convalescent COVID-19.

This sequence joins TRBV10-3 and TRBJ2-1; 8 bases align to TRBD2. The trim removed 4 bases at V and 8 bases at J, leaving 13 bases unmatched. The length of the CDR3 is 16 residues. Germline V gene lookup returns CDR1 ENHRY and CDR2 SYGVKD. CDR3 amino acids: CAISGLSGVLSDEQFF. Written as DNA, the CDR3 is TGTGCCATCAGTGGCCTTAGCGGGGTTCTAAGCGATGAGCAGTTCTTC.

The chain employs TRBV5-1 and TRBJ1-1, with D perhaps TRBD1 (6 bases). The CDR3 consists of 15 residues. V gave up 4 bases and J gave up 1 base, with 14 bases separating them. Per the germline V gene, CDR1 is SGHRS and CDR2 is YFSETQ. The CDR3 DNA is TGCGCCAGCAGCCGGCGAGCAGGGGAGAACACTGAAGCTTTCTTT. This translates into CASSRRAGENTEAFF.

The CDR3 bases are TGCGCCAGCAGTGAGTCTACAAGTTGCCCTTGTACCCACCAAGAGACCCAGTACTTC. Translated: CASSESTSCPCTHQETQYF. The chain uses TRBV10-1 and TRBJ2-5, with D unresolved. Trimming shortened V by 0 bases and J by 0 bases, and 20 bases separated the two germline ends. Germline lookup yields CDR1 WNHNN and CDR2 SYGVQD (reference sequence). CDR3 length: 19 amino acids.

This clone was observed a handful of times. The V gene is TRBV19, the J gene TRBJ1-2; 7 positions match TRBD1. V was pared by 6 bases and J by 6 bases, with 1 base of the junction left unmatched. Germline V lookup: CDR1 LNHDA, CDR2 SQIVND (reference sequence). The CDR3 is made up of 11 amino acids. CDR3 in amino acids: CASRTGNGYTF. The DNA of the CDR3 is TGTGCCAGTAGGACAGGGAATGGCTACACCTTC.

This clone occurred once. The V call is TRBV29-1, the J call TRBJ2-5; 16 positions agree with TRBD2. This CDR3 spans 14 amino acids. With V trimmed by 6 bases and J by 10 bases, 8 bases remained unmatched. CDR1 and CDR2 (germline): SQVTM, ANQGSEA. CDR3 DNA sequence: TGCAGCGTCGGGACTAGCGGGGGGGTGTATGGCCAGTACTTC. Its protein is CSVGTSGGVYGQYF.

CDR3 coding DNA: TGTGCCAGTAGTATTAGATCGGGGACAGCCTACGAGCAGTACTTC. It codes for CASSIRSGTAYEQYF. The chain joins TRBV19 to TRBJ2-7, with 7 bases aligning to TRBD1. Trimming removed 3 bases from V and 2 bases from J; junction bases left unmatched: 7. CDR3 size: 15 residues. CDR1 is LNHDA and CDR2 is SQIVND in the germline V gene (reference sequence).

V and J are TRBV29-1 and TRBJ1-2; 7 positions agree with TRBD1. With 6 bases clipped from V and 6 bases from J, the junction kept 13 bases outside the gene matches. The CDR3 spans 14 residues. Germline CDR1 is SQVTM and CDR2 is ANQGSEA. The CDR3 DNA is TGCAGCGTAAACAAGGGGGCAGGGCTAGATGGCTACACCTTC. Translating it yields CSVNKGAGLDGYTF. The whole variable domain, filled in from reference TRBV29-1 and TRBJ1-2, reads SAVISQKPSRDICQRGTSLTIQCQVDSQVTMMFWYRQQPGQSLTLIATANQGSEATYESGFVIDKFPISRPNLTFSTLTVSNMSPEDSSIYLCSVNKGAGLDGYTFGSGTRLTVV.

The J gene is TRBJ2-2, the V gene TRBV30; D remains ambiguous. The CDR3 runs 13 residues. Trimming removed 1 base at V and 8 bases at J, with 11 bases between. Germline loops: CDR1 GTSNPN, CDR2 SVGIG (reference sequence). The CDR3 DNA reads TGTGCCTGGAGTGAGAGCCAAGCGGGGGAGCTGTTTTTT. This gives the protein CAWSESQAGELFF.

V and J are TRBV6-6 and TRBJ2-2; unclear D gene. CDR3 length equals 13 residues. Trimming shortened V by 1 base and J by 6 bases, and 6 bases separated the two germline ends. CDR1 is MNHNY, CDR2 SVGAGI, per germline (reference sequence). Here the CDR3 DNA reads TGTGCCAGCAGTTACTTGGAGTCCGGGGAGCTGTTTTTT. Protein sequence: CASSYLESGELFF.

The V gene is TRBV7-6, the J gene TRBJ1-3; D gene ambiguous. This CDR3 has 16 residues. With 0 bases removed from V and 0 bases from J, the gap between germline ends came to 9 bases. Looked up from germline, CDR1 is SGHVS and CDR2 is FNYEAQ. CDR3 bases: TGTGCCAGCAGCTTAGCGCCGGGGTCCTCTGGAAACACCATATATTTT. Protein: CASSLAPGSSGNTIYF.

The V gene is TRBV4-1, the J gene TRBJ2-1; 10 bases map to TRBD2. Trimming took 1 base from V and 3 from J; bases not matched to a gene: 3. The germline CDR1 and CDR2 sequences are MGHRA and YSYEKL. This CDR3 comprises 16 residues. Written as DNA, the CDR3 is TGCGCCAGCAGCCAAGGTAGCGGGGGGAACTACAATGAGCAGTTCTTC. This codes for CASSQGSGGNYNEQFF.

V is TRBV5-4 and J is TRBJ2-5; TRBD2 matches 9 bases. The trim removed 4 bases at V and 2 bases at J, leaving 15 bases unmatched. The CDR3 runs to 18 residues. Germline CDR1 is SGHNT and CDR2 is YYREEE (reference sequence). CDR3 sequence: CASSPGGGTSRGQETQYF. The CDR3 region has the DNA TGTGCCAGCAGCCCCGGAGGAGGGACTAGCAGGGGGCAAGAGACCCAGTACTTC.

The chain links TRBV21-1 to TRBJ2-3; TRBD1 reflects the table's D call only, with no check against the DNA. TRBV21-1 is a pseudogene segment. The CDR3 is 18 residues long. CDR3 protein: CASSKGFDRPPSTDTQYF. The CDR3 nucleotides read TGTGCCAGCAGCAAAGGCTTCGACAGGCCGCCTAGCACAGATACGCAGTATTTT.

CDR3 loop: CASSVSAGRGQETQYF. The CDR3 DNA reads TGTGCCAGCAGCGTCAGTGCTGGGCGGGGTCAAGAGACCCAGTACTTC. V is TRBV9 and J is TRBJ2-5, with D possibly being TRBD2 (6 bases). The germline V and J ends were trimmed by 2 bases and 2 bases, with 16 bases remaining between them. The CDR3 spans 16 residues. CDR1 is SGDLS, CDR2 YYNGEE, per germline.

V gene TRBV10-3 combines with J gene TRBJ2-5, with TRBD2 matching 10 bases. The CDR3 length is 14 residues. CDR1 and CDR2 from the germline V gene are ENHRY and SYGVKD. V lost 3 bases to trimming and J lost 5 bases; unmatched junction nucleotides: 3. The CDR3 sequence: CAISEAGGLETQYF. The CDR3 bases are TGTGCCATCAGTGAAGCGGGGGGGCTTGAGACCCAGTACTTC.

V and J are TRBV4-2 and TRBJ2-1; D possibly corresponds to TRBD2 (6 bases). V was cut by 4 bases and J by 1 base, with 17 bases left in between. The germline gives CDR1 LGHNA, CDR2 YNFKEQ. The CDR3 loop spans 17 amino acids. CDR3 region: CASSLKSGTHSYNEQFF. The CDR3 DNA reads as TGTGCCAGCAGCCTAAAATCCGGGACTCATTCCTACAATGAGCAGTTCTTC.

The V and J genes are TRBV11-2 and TRBJ2-1; TRBD2 is a possible D gene (6 bases). The CDR3 is made up of 17 amino acids. Trimming shortened V by 5 bases and J by 0 bases, and 17 bases separated the two germline ends. Germline lookup yields CDR1 SGHAT and CDR2 FQNNGV. CDR3 loop: CASSPRPLASSYNEQFF. DNA for the CDR3: TGTGCCAGCAGCCCTCGGCCTCTAGCGTCCTCCTACAATGAGCAGTTCTTC.

The chain is built from TRBV27 and TRBJ2-7; possible D gene TRBD2, 5 bases. Germline V gene lookup returns CDR1 MNHEY and CDR2 SMNVEV (reference sequence). The CDR3 is made up of 14 amino acids. V lost 1 base and J lost 6, with 13 bases in between. CDR3: CASSLFRGSREQYF. The CDR3, as DNA: TGTGCCAGCAGTTTATTTCGGGGTTCTCGCGAGCAGTACTTC.

The CDR3: CASSPGTGADTGELFF. The CDR3, as DNA: TGTGCCAGCAGTCCCGGGACAGGTGCGGACACCGGGGAGCTGTTTTTT. The rearrangement joins TRBV6-6 to TRBJ2-2; 8 nucleotides align to TRBD1. Losses at the gene ends were 5 bases for V and 3 bases for J; bases not matched to a gene: 8. Germline-derived CDR1 and CDR2 are MNHNY and SVGAGI (reference sequence). The CDR3 spans 16 residues.

This clone was counted a single time. The genes are TRBV5-4 and TRBJ2-1, with TRBD1 matching over 7 bases. Germline values: CDR1 SGHNT, CDR2 YYREEE (reference sequence). The CDR3 has 15 amino acids. V trimming: 4 bases; J trimming: 3 bases; junction bases outside the gene matches: 7. CDR3 protein: CASSARQGHYNEQFF. The CDR3 DNA sequence: TGTGCCAGCAGCGCAAGACAGGGCCACTACAATGAGCAGTTCTTC.

The chain is built from TRBV19 and TRBJ1-2, with D possibly being TRBD1 (6 bases). Deletions cut 8 bases from V and 2 bases from J, with 12 bases between. The CDR3 runs to 13 residues. CDR1 and CDR2 from the germline V gene are LNHDA and SQIVND (reference sequence). CDR3 DNA: TGTGCCAGTGCGAGACAGGCCAACTATGGCTACACCTTC. This gives the protein CASARQANYGYTF.

This rearrangement joins TRBV11-3 to TRBJ2-7; TRBD1 matches at 9 bases. The CDR3 runs 15 residues. The ends lost 5 bases at V and 3 bases at J; junction bases unmatched: 8. Germline CDR1 and CDR2: SGHNT and YENEEA. Here the CDR3 reads CASSPPGQGVYEQYF. The CDR3 coding sequence is TGTGCCAGCAGCCCACCGGGACAGGGAGTCTACGAGCAGTACTTC.

This sequence joins TRBV12-5 and TRBJ1-4; weak D call: TRBD1 (5 bases). The CDR3 contains 16 residues. Germline-derived CDR1 and CDR2 are LGHNT and FRNRAP. V was cut by 6 bases and J by 0 bases, with 14 bases left in between. In DNA, the CDR3 is TGTGCTAGTGGCCTAGGGGCCCTCGCAACTAATGAAAAACTGTTTTTT. It codes for CASGLGALATNEKLFF.

The rearrangement links TRBV9 to TRBJ2-7; the D is unclear. Germline assignment: CDR1 SGDLS and CDR2 YYNGEE. The CDR3 runs 15 residues. V lost 0 bases, J lost 1 base, and 11 bases lay in between. In nucleotides, the CDR3 is TGTGCCAGCAGCGTAGGGGCAGCTGGTTCCTACGAGCAGTACTTC. Amino acids: CASSVGAAGSYEQYF.

This sequence joins TRBV7-9 and TRBJ2-1; perhaps TRBD2 as D (5 bases). V lost 5 bases, J lost 6 bases, and 23 bases lay in between. Germline CDR1 SEHNR, CDR2 FQNEAQ (reference sequence). This CDR3 has 17 residues. The CDR3: CASSLGVASLAGNEQFF. The CDR3 coding sequence is TGTGCCAGCAGCCTCGGGGTAGCTTCGTTAGCCGGCAATGAGCAGTTCTTC.

The chain recombines TRBV13 with TRBJ2-1; D unresolved. V gave up 0 bases and J gave up 0 bases, with 3 bases separating them. The CDR3 contains 14 residues. CDR1 and CDR2 from the germline V gene are PRHDT and FYEKMQ (reference sequence). CDR3 bases: TGTGCCAGCAGCTTAGGATACTCCTACAATGAGCAGTTCTTC. Its protein product is CASSLGYSYNEQFF.

Only a few counts were recorded for this clone. The rearrangement uses TRBV13 and TRBJ1-1; no definite D call. CDR1 PRHDT and CDR2 FYEKMQ come from the germline V gene (reference sequence). The CDR3 runs 13 residues. The germline V and J ends were trimmed by 1 base and 0 bases, with 3 bases remaining between them. The CDR3, as DNA: TGTGCCAGCAGCTTAGCAGTGAACACTGAAGCTTTCTTT. The encoded protein is CASSLAVNTEAFF.

This chain connects TRBV7-9 to TRBJ2-5; perhaps TRBD1 as D (6 bases). CDR3 length: 12 amino acids. V gave up 4 bases and J gave up 5 bases, with 8 bases separating them. From germline, CDR1 is SEHNR and CDR2 FQNEAQ (reference sequence). This CDR3 is CASSSGVETQYF. The CDR3 coding sequence is TGTGCCAGCAGCTCAGGGGTGGAGACCCAGTACTTC.

The genes are TRBV12-3 or TRBV12-4 and TRBJ2-3; D remains unclear. The germline V and J ends were trimmed by 4 bases and 10 bases, with 9 bases remaining between them. The CDR3 spans 11 residues. Here the CDR3 DNA reads TGTGCCAGCAGTTCGTCAGAGGCGCAGTATTTT. This encodes CASSSSEAQYF.

V gene TRBV11-1 combines with J gene TRBJ2-1, with D perhaps matching TRBD2 (5 bases). Trimming pared 0 bases from V and 5 bases from J, leaving 5 bases between. Per the germline V gene, CDR1 is SGHAT and CDR2 is FQDESV (reference sequence). This CDR3 region has 13 residues. The CDR3: CASSLARDNEQFF. CDR3 nucleotide sequence: TGTGCCAGCAGCTTAGCGAGGGACAATGAGCAGTTCTTC.